The 27 T cell receptor beta chains reported below all come from one sample, sequenced in a study of shared clonotypes between healthy human individuals. Assay used: immunoSEQ multiplex PCR; TCRdb lists only in-frame clones, some missing. The sample holds approximately 620,000 clones, around 97% seen once. Sequenced: naive CD4+ T cells sorted from blood. Subset noted: CD45RA+ positively selected. These receptors were collected from a woman in her twenties or thirties in good health.

The chain combines TRBV5-1 with TRBJ1-2; tentative D call: TRBD1 (5 bases). Germline V gene sequence: CDR1 SGHRS, CDR2 YFSETQ. The CDR3 extends over 15 amino acids. Trimming cost V 3 bases and J 8 bases, with 20 bases left between them. CDR3 DNA: TGCGCCAGCAGCTCGGTCGGGCAGGGTACATACGGCTACACCTTC. It yields the protein CASSSVGQGTYGYTF.

Comment on this clone: Other DNA sequences within the sample encode an identical CDR3. This sequence joins TRBV19 and TRBJ2-7, with 10 positions matching TRBD1. CDR1 is LNHDA and CDR2 is SQIVND in the germline V gene (reference sequence). With 5 bases clipped from V and 3 bases from J, the junction kept 7 bases outside the gene matches. The CDR3 covers 15 residues. CDR3 nucleotides: TGTGCCAGTAGTGCTCCGGGACAGGGGTACTACGAGCAGTACTTC. It encodes CASSAPGQGYYEQYF.

The rearrangement joins TRBV5-1 to TRBJ2-7; D unclear. V lost 1 base, J lost 3 bases, and 5 bases lay in between. CDR3 length equals 12 residues. Germline V gene data show CDR1 as SGHRS and CDR2 as YFSETQ. The CDR3 DNA sequence: TGCGCCAGCAGCTTGAACCTCTACGAGCAGTACTTC. Protein product: CASSLNLYEQYF.

The chain has TRBV10-3 and TRBJ2-5; 10 positions agree with TRBD2. CDR3 size: 14 residues. The germline V gene encodes CDR1 ENHRY and CDR2 SYGVKD. Germline trimming cut 6 bases from V and 1 base from J; bases unmatched to any gene: 2. The CDR3 spells CAIRGTSAQETQYF. CDR3 nucleotides: TGTGCCATCAGGGGGACTAGCGCCCAAGAGACCCAGTACTTC.

This chain uses TRBV29-1 with TRBJ2-7; D remains ambiguous. With 6 bases removed from V and 2 bases from J, the gap between germline ends came to 17 bases. The CDR3 contains 14 residues. Germline assignment: CDR1 SQVTM and CDR2 ANQGSEA. The CDR3 loop is CSVANKVGTYEQYF. CDR3 nucleotide sequence: TGCAGCGTCGCTAACAAGGTGGGGACCTACGAGCAGTACTTC.

V gene TRBV11-1 combines with J gene TRBJ1-4, with 7 bases identical to TRBD1. CDR3 length equals 15 residues. J gave up 1 base and V 5 bases, and 4 bases lay outside the gene matches. Germline CDR1 is SGHAT and CDR2 is FQDESV (reference sequence). CDR3 in DNA: TGTGCCAGCAGCGGAGGGGGCTTAACTAATGAAAAACTGTTTTTT. Its protein product is CASSGGGLTNEKLFF.

The chain employs TRBV28 and TRBJ2-7, with 10 positions matching TRBD1. With V trimmed by 6 bases and J by 2 bases, 7 bases remained unmatched. CDR1 MDHEN and CDR2 SYDVKM come from the germline V gene. The CDR3 has 15 amino acids. CDR3 in amino acids: CASRRQGAQTYEQYF. Here the CDR3 DNA reads TGTGCCAGCAGACGACAGGGGGCCCAGACCTACGAGCAGTACTTC.

J is TRBJ2-7 and V is TRBV6-1, with 9 bases fitting TRBD1. V was pared by 1 base and J by 4 bases, with 5 bases of the junction left unmatched. Germline values: CDR1 MNHNS, CDR2 SASEGT. The CDR3 contains 15 residues. CDR3: CASSEGDRDFYEQYF. CDR3 DNA sequence: TGTGCCAGCAGTGAAGGGGACAGGGATTTTTACGAGCAGTACTTC.

This sequence joins TRBV14 and TRBJ2-7, with 7 bases aligning to TRBD2. With 3 bases clipped from V and 4 bases from J, the junction kept 9 bases outside the gene matches. The CDR3 runs 15 residues. Germline CDR1 and CDR2: SGHDN and FVKESK. As DNA, the CDR3 is TGTGCCAGCAGCCAGACCCCGGGGGGAACGTACGAGCAGTACTTC. It specifies CASSQTPGGTYEQYF.

The CDR3 loop reads CAWSGGQGVLDEQYF. The CDR3 coding sequence is TGTGCCTGGAGCGGGGGACAGGGGGTCTTGGATGAGCAGTACTTC. The chain is built from TRBV30 and TRBJ2-7, with TRBD1 matching 11 bases. This CDR3 contains 15 residues. Germline loops: CDR1 GTSNPN, CDR2 SVGIG (reference sequence). Unmatched junction bases numbered 11, after V lost 3 bases and J lost 7 bases.

The chain carries TRBV20-1 and TRBJ2-3; 8 nucleotides line up with TRBD2. Germline V gene lookup returns CDR1 DFQATT and CDR2 SNEGSKA (reference sequence). The CDR3 is 11 amino acids. Trimming at V came to 7 bases and at J to 13 bases, leaving 10 bases not matched to a gene. The DNA for the CDR3 is TGCAGTGGAAGGGGCCGGGAGGGGAAGTATTTT. As protein: CSGRGREGKYF.

The rearrangement uses TRBV30 and TRBJ2-5, with D possibly being TRBD2 (7 bases). With 7 bases removed from V and 4 bases from J, the gap between germline ends came to 16 bases. This CDR3 has 13 amino acids. Germline CDR1 and CDR2: GTSNPN and SVGIG (reference sequence). The chain's CDR3 is CAYMRGQGETQYF. DNA of the CDR3: TGTGCCTACATGCGGGGGCAGGGAGAGACCCAGTACTTC.

The chain recombines TRBV7-2 with TRBJ2-1, with 9 positions matching TRBD2. CDR1 is SGHTA and CDR2 is FQGNSA in the germline V gene. V was clipped by 5 bases and J by 7 bases; unmatched bases: 12. CDR3 length equals 16 residues. CDR3 amino acids: CASSREVLAGSNEQFF. DNA for the CDR3: TGTGCCAGCAGCCGGGAGGTGCTAGCGGGATCGAATGAGCAGTTCTTC. Together with reference TRBV7-2 and TRBJ2-1, the CDR3 gives the full variable domain: GAGVSQSPSNKVTEKGKDVELRCDPISGHTALYWYRQSLGQGLEFLIYFQGNSAPDKSGLPSDRFSAERTGGSVSTLTIQRTQQEDSAVYLCASSREVLAGSNEQFFGPGTRLTVL.

The chain couples TRBV28 to TRBJ1-4; no definite D call. The germline V gene has CDR1 MDHEN and CDR2 SYDVKM. Trimming pared 5 bases from V and 0 bases from J, leaving 13 bases between. This CDR3 comprises 16 residues. CDR3 residues: CASSALDLATNEKLFF. Here the CDR3 DNA reads TGTGCCAGCAGTGCATTGGACCTAGCAACTAATGAAAAACTGTTTTTT.

This chain links TRBV2 with TRBJ2-7, with 7 bases aligning to TRBD2. CDR1 is SNHLY and CDR2 is FYNNEI in the germline V gene. The V gene end was trimmed by 3 bases and the J gene end by 5 bases; junction bases not matched to a gene: 7. This CDR3 has 14 residues. This chain's CDR3 is CASSDGGSVNEQYF. CDR3 nucleotides: TGTGCCAGCAGTGACGGCGGGAGCGTCAACGAGCAGTACTTC.

The chain links TRBV7-1 to TRBJ2-5; TRBD1 agrees at 7 bases. TRBV7-1 is given ORF status, its function remaining uncertain. The ends lost 5 bases at V and 2 bases at J; junction bases unmatched: 5. The CDR3 extends over 14 amino acids. CDR3 in DNA: TGTGCCAGCAGCCCCAGGGGGAGACAAGAGACCCAGTACTTC. It codes for CASSPRGRQETQYF.

The chain joins TRBV28 to TRBJ2-4; tentative D call: TRBD1 (5 bases). The CDR3 length is 16 residues. Per the germline V gene, CDR1 is MDHEN and CDR2 is SYDVKM. Trimming shortened V by 4 bases and J by 0 bases, and 13 bases separated the two germline ends. The CDR3, as DNA: TGTGCCAGCAGTTCCCACTCGGACATAGCCAAAAACATTCAGTACTTC. It is translated as CASSSHSDIAKNIQYF.

The chain combines TRBV28 with TRBJ2-3; 7 bases agree with TRBD2. V shed 3 bases and J 0 bases; nucleotides not matched to a gene: 12. CDR3 length equals 18 residues. Germline lookup yields CDR1 MDHEN and CDR2 SYDVKM. The CDR3 sequence: CASSLRLGLAESTDTQYF. DNA of the CDR3: TGTGCCAGCAGTTTGCGTTTGGGGCTAGCGGAGAGCACAGATACGCAGTATTTT.

This chain links TRBV19 with TRBJ2-5, with D possibly matching TRBD2 (7 bases). The germline V gene has CDR1 LNHDA and CDR2 SQIVND (reference sequence). The CDR3 contains 13 residues. Trimming cost V 3 bases and J 6 bases, with 11 bases left between them. Written as DNA, the CDR3 is TGTGCCAGTAGTATGGGGGGGCTGAAGACCCAGTACTTC. Its translation: CASSMGGLKTQYF. The complete variable domain, with remaining parts taken from reference TRBV19 and TRBJ2-5, reads DGGITQSPKYLFRKEGQNVTLSCEQNLNHDAMYWYRQDPGQGLRLIYYSQIVNDFQKGDIAEGYSVSREKKESFPLTVTSAQKNPTAFYLCASSMGGLKTQYFGPGTRLLVL.

The chain uses TRBV15 and TRBJ2-5; D is possibly TRBD1 or TRBD2 (5 bases each). Germline CDR1 and CDR2: LNHNV and YYDKDF (reference sequence). The CDR3 length is 16 residues. Trimming removed 0 bases at V and 5 bases at J, with 16 bases between. The CDR3 bases are TGTGCCACCAGCAGAGATGGGGGTACGGGCGCGGAGACCCAGTACTTC. Its translation is CATSRDGGTGAETQYF.

This clone was observed once. The rearrangement joins TRBV2 to TRBJ2-5; no clear D. Trimming cost V 10 bases and J 1 base, with 10 bases left between them. Germline lookup yields CDR1 SNHLY and CDR2 FYNNEI. CDR3 length equals 12 residues. The CDR3 region is CATTQAQETQYF. CDR3 DNA sequence: TGTGCCACGACTCAGGCCCAAGAGACCCAGTACTTC.

CDR3 amino acids: CASSFPRSDLAKNIQYF. DNA of the CDR3: TGTGCCAGCAGCTTCCCTAGGTCGGATCTAGCCAAAAACATTCAGTACTTC. The rearrangement links TRBV7-2 to TRBJ2-4; D not resolved. This CDR3 comprises 17 residues. The V gene's germline CDR1 is SGHTA and CDR2 FQGNSA. The V end lost 3 bases, the J end lost 0 bases, and 15 bases lay between the germline ends.

This clone was recorded only once. The chain is built from TRBV6-1 and TRBJ2-7; D perhaps matches TRBD1 (6 bases). The CDR3 spans 14 residues. Germline loops: CDR1 MNHNS, CDR2 SASEGT. Trimming removed 6 bases from V and 0 bases from J, with 12 bases in between. CDR3 DNA: TGTGCCAGCAGGGAATACAGGGCCTCCTACGAGCAGTACTTC. It encodes CASREYRASYEQYF.

The chain carries TRBV10-3 and TRBJ2-3; no firm D call. The ends were cut back, 5 bases at V and 0 bases at J, with 6 bases in the middle. Per the germline V gene, CDR1 is ENHRY and CDR2 is SYGVKD. This CDR3 has 13 amino acids. The CDR3 sequence: CAISRPSTDTQYF. The CDR3 nucleotides are TGTGCCATCAGTAGACCAAGCACAGATACGCAGTATTTT.

This sequence joins TRBV9 and TRBJ2-7, with TRBD1 matching over 7 bases. This CDR3 region has 15 residues. Losses at the gene ends were 3 bases for V and 0 bases for J; bases not matched to a gene: 6. Per the germline V gene, CDR1 is SGDLS and CDR2 is YYNGEE. CDR3 loop: CASSARDSLSYEQYF. The CDR3 DNA reads as TGTGCCAGCAGCGCTAGGGACAGCCTCTCCTACGAGCAGTACTTC.

The CDR3 spells CASSLANEQFF. CDR3 bases: TGTGCCAGCTCACTAGCTAATGAGCAGTTCTTC. The chain carries TRBV18 and TRBJ2-1; D gene ambiguous. The CDR3 consists of 11 residues. V lost 4 bases to trimming and J lost 7 bases, with 5 bases between them. Germline assignment: CDR1 KGHSH and CDR2 LQKENI.

The chain recombines TRBV9 with TRBJ1-6; D possibly corresponds to TRBD1 (5 bases). In germline, CDR1 is SGDLS, CDR2 YYNGEE. V lost 2 bases to trimming and J lost 9 bases, with 15 bases between them. CDR3 length: 15 residues. Written as DNA, the CDR3 is TGTGCCAGCAGCGTCTCGGGGGGAGGGGCTTCACCCCTCCACTTT. Amino acids: CASSVSGGGASPLHF.